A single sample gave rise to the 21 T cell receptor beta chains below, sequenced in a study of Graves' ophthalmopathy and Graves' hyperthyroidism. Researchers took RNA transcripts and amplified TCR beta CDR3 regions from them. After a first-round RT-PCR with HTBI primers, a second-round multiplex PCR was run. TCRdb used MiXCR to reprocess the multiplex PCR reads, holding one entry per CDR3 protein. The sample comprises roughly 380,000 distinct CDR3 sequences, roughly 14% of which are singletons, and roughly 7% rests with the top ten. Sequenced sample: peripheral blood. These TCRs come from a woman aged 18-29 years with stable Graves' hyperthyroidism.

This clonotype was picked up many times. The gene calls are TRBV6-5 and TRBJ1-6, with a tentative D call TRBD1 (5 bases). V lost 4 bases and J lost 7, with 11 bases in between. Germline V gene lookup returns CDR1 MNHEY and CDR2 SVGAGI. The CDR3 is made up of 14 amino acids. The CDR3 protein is CASSFLTANSPLHF. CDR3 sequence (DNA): TGTGCCAGCAGTTTTCTGACAGCGAATTCACCCCTCCACTTT.

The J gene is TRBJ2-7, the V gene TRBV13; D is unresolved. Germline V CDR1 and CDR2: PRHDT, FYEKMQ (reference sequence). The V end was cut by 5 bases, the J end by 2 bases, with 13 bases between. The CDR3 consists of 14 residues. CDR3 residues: CASSIDRDTYEQYF. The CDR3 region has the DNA TGTGCCAGCAGCATCGACCGAGATACCTACGAGCAGTACTTC.

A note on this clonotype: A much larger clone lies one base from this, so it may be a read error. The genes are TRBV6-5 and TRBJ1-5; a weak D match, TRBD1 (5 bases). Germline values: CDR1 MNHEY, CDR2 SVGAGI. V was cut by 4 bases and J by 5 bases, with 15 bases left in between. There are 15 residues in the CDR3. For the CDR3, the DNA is TGTGCCAGCAGTTCGATAGGGGAAGTACATCAGCCCCAGCATTTT. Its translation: CASSSIGEVHQPQHF.

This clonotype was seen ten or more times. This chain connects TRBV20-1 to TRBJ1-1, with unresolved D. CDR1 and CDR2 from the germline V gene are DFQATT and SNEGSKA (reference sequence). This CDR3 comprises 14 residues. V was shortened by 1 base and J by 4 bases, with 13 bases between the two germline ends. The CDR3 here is CSARGRVSGTEAFF. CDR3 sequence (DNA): TGCAGTGCTAGAGGGAGGGTATCGGGCACTGAAGCTTTCTTT.

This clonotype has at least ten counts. CDR3 in DNA: TGCGCCAGCAGTCCCAAAGCAAACACCGGGGAGCTGTTTTTT. Translating gives CASSPKANTGELFF. V gene TRBV10-1 combines with J gene TRBJ2-2; D ambiguous. The CDR3 extends over 14 amino acids. Germline CDR1 WNHNN, CDR2 SYGVQD (reference sequence). Trimming pared 5 bases from V and 2 bases from J, leaving 9 bases between.

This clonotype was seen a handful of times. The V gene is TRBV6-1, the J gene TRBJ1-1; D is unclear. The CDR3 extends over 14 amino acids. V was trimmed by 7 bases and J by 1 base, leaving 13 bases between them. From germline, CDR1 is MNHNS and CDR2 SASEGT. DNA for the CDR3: TGTGCCAGCACTCTAGGAGCAGGGAACACTGAAGCTTTCTTT. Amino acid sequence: CASTLGAGNTEAFF.

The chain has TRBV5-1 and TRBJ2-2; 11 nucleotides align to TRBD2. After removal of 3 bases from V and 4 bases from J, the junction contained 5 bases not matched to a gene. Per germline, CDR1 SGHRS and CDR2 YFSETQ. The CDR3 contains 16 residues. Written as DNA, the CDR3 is TGCGCCAGCAGCTCAACGACTAGCGGGGCCACCGGGGAGCTGTTTTTT. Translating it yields CASSSTTSGATGELFF. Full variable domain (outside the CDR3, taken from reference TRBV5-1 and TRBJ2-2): KAGVTQTPRYLIKTRGQQVTLSCSPISGHRSVSWYQQTPGQGLQFLFEYFSETQRNKGNFPGRFSGRQFSNSRSEMNVSTLELGDSALYLCASSSTTSGATGELFFGEGSRLTVL.

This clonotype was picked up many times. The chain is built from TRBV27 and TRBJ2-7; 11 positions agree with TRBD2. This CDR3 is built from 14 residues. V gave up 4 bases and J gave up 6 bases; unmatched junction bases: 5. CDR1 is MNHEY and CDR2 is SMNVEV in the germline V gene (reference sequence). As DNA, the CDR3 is TGTGCCAGCAGTTCGGTAGCGGGGGGGCGCGAGCAGTACTTC. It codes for CASSSVAGGREQYF.

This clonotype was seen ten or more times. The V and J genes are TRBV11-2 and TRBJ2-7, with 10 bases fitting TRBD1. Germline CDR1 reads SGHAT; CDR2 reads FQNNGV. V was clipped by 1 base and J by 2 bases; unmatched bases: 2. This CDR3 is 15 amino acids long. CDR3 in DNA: TGTGCCAGCAGCTTAGTTGGGACAGGGGCCTACGAGCAGTACTTC. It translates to CASSLVGTGAYEQYF. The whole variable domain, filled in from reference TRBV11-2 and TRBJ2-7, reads EAGVAQSPRYKIIEKRQSVAFWCNPISGHATLYWYQQILGQGPKLLIQFQNNGVVDDSQLPKDRFSAERLKGVDSTLKIQPAKLEDSAVYLCASSLVGTGAYEQYFGPGTRLTVT.

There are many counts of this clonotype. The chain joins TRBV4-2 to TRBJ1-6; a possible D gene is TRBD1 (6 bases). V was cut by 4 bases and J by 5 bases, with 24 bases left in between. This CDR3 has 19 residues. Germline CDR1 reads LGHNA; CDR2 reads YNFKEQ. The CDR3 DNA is TGTGCCAGCAGCCCGTTGTCTCGGGAATGGACAGACAATAATTCACCCCTCCACTTT. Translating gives CASSPLSREWTDNNSPLHF.

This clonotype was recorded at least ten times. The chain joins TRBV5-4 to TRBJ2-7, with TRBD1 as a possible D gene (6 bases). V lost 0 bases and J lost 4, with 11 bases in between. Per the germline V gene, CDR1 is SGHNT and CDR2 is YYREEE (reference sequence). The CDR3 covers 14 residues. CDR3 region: CASSLGQVGYEQYF. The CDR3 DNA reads TGTGCCAGCAGCTTGGGACAGGTAGGGTACGAGCAGTACTTC.

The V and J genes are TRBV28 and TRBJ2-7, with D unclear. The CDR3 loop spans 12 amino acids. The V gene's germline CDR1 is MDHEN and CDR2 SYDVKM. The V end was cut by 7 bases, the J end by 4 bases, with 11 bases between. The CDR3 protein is CASNGLMYEQYF. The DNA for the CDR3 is TGTGCCAGCAACGGGCTAATGTACGAGCAGTACTTC.

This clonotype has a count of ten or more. The CDR3 sequence is CASSRGDWGGNQPQHF. The CDR3 DNA is TGTGCCAGTAGTCGCGGGGACTGGGGAGGCAATCAGCCCCAGCATTTT. V gene TRBV19 combines with J gene TRBJ1-5, with D perhaps matching TRBD1 (5 bases). CDR3 length equals 16 residues. In germline, CDR1 is LNHDA, CDR2 SQIVND (reference sequence). Trimming stripped 5 bases from V and 2 bases from J, with 16 bases between.

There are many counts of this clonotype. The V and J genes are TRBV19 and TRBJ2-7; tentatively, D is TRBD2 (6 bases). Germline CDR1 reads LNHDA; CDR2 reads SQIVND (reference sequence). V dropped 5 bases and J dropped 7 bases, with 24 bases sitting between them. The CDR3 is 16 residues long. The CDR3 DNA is TGTGCCAGTAGTCGCAGAATAGGGCAGGGAGGTCTTGAGCAGTACTTC. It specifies CASSRRIGQGGLEQYF. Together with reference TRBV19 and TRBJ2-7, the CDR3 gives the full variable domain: DGGITQSPKYLFRKEGQNVTLSCEQNLNHDAMYWYRQDPGQGLRLIYYSQIVNDFQKGDIAEGYSVSREKKESFPLTVTSAQKNPTAFYLCASSRRIGQGGLEQYFGPGTRLTVT.

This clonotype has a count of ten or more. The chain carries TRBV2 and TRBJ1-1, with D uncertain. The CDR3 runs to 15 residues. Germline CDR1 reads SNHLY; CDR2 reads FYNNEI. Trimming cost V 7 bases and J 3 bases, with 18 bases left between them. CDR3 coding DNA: TGTGCCAGCAACCCCTCCGTCAGGAGAGACACTGAAGCTTTCTTT. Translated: CASNPSVRRDTEAFF.

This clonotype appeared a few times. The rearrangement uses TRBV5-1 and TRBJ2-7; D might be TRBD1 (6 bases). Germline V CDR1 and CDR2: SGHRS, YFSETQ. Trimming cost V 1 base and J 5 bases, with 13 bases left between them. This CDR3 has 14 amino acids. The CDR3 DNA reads TGCGCCAGCAGCTTGACAGGGATGGTCGACGAGCAGTACTTC. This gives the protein CASSLTGMVDEQYF.

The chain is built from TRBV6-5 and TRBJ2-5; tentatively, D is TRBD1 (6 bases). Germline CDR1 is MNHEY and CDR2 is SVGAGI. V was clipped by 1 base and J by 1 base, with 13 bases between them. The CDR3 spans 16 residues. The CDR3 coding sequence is TGTGCCAGCAGTTACTGGCAGGGGTCACCCCAAGAGACCCAGTACTTC. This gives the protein CASSYWQGSPQETQYF.

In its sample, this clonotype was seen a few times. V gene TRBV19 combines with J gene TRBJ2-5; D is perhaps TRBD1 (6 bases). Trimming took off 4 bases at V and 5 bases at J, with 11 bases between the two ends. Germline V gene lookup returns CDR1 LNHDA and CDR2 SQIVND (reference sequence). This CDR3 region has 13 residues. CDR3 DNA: TGTGCCAGTAGTACGGACAGTTGGGAGACCCAGTACTTC. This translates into CASSTDSWETQYF. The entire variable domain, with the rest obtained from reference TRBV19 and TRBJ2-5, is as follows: DGGITQSPKYLFRKEGQNVTLSCEQNLNHDAMYWYRQDPGQGLRLIYYSQIVNDFQKGDIAEGYSVSREKKESFPLTVTSAQKNPTAFYLCASSTDSWETQYFGPGTRLLVL.

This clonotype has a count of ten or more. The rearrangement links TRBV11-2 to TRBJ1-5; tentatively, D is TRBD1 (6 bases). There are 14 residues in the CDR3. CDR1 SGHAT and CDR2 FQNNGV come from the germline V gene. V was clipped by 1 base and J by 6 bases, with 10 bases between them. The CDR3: CASSLGGGVQPQHF. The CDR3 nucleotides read TGTGCCAGCAGCTTAGGAGGGGGGGTTCAGCCCCAGCATTTT. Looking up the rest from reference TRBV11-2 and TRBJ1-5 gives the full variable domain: EAGVAQSPRYKIIEKRQSVAFWCNPISGHATLYWYQQILGQGPKLLIQFQNNGVVDDSQLPKDRFSAERLKGVDSTLKIQPAKLEDSAVYLCASSLGGGVQPQHFGDGTRLSIL.

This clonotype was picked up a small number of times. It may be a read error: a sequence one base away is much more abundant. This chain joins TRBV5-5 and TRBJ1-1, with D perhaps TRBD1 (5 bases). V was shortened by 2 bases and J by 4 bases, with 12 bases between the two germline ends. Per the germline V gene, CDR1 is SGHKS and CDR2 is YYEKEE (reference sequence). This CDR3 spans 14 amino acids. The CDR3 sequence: CASSLCRVSTEAFF. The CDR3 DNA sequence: TGTGCCAGCAGCTTATGCAGGGTCTCCACTGAAGCTTTCTTT.

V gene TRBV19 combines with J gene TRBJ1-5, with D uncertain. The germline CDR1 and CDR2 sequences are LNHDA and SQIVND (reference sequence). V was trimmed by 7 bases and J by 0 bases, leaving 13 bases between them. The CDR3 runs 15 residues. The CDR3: CASKIEKYSNQPQHF. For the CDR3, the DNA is TGTGCCAGTAAAATTGAGAAGTATAGCAATCAGCCCCAGCATTTT.